These 31 T cell receptor beta chains originate from one sample sequenced in a study of chemoradiotherapy in HPV16-positive cancers. Libraries were prepared by immunoSEQ multiplex PCR; TCRdb keeps only in-frame clonotypes and omits some of them. In the table there are under 6,000 clones, 60% to 85% of which are singletons. This material was acquired from a patient who underwent chemoradiotherapy. All receptors come from a human donor with HPV-associated anogenital cancer.

J is TRBJ2-2 and V is TRBV7-8; TRBD1 might be the D (5 bases). The CDR3 contains 15 residues. Germline-derived CDR1 and CDR2 are SGHVS and FQNEAQ. Between the trimmed V and J ends, which lost 5 bases and 2 bases, there was a span of 12 bases. The chain's CDR3 is CASSPWGGNTGELFF. The DNA of the CDR3 is TGTGCCAGCAGCCCCTGGGGCGGTAACACCGGGGAGCTGTTTTTT.

The rearrangement links TRBV2 to TRBJ1-2; weak D call: TRBD1 (6 bases). V was cut by 7 bases and J by 2 bases, with 14 bases left in between. The CDR3 contains 14 residues. The germline CDR1 and CDR2 sequences are SNHLY and FYNNEI. The DNA of the CDR3 is TGTGCCAGCATTAAGGACAGTACAAACTATGGCTACACCTTC. Its translation is CASIKDSTNYGYTF.

This clone has just one count. This rearrangement joins TRBV2 to TRBJ1-5; possibly TRBD1 for D (6 bases). Germline loops: CDR1 SNHLY, CDR2 FYNNEI. This CDR3 comprises 15 residues. V gave up 3 bases and J gave up 1 base, with 10 bases separating them. DNA of the CDR3: TGTGCCAGCAGTGAGGAGGGGGTAAGCAATCAGCCCCAGCATTTT. Translation: CASSEEGVSNQPQHF.

This clone has only a few counts. V usage is TRBV19 and J usage is TRBJ1-3; D is undetermined. Germline CDR1 is LNHDA and CDR2 is SQIVND (reference sequence). There are 14 residues in the CDR3. Trimming shortened V by 11 bases and J by 2 bases, and 16 bases separated the two germline ends. The CDR3 DNA follows: TGTGCCGGGATCCCCCTTGGTACTGGAAACACCATATATTTT. Protein sequence: CAGIPLGTGNTIYF.

The chain employs TRBV5-1 and TRBJ1-2; tentative D call: TRBD1 (5 bases). CDR3 size: 16 residues. With 2 bases removed from V and 3 bases from J, the gap between germline ends came to 17 bases. Germline CDR1 reads SGHRS; CDR2 reads YFSETQ. The CDR3 DNA sequence: TGCGCCAGCAGCTTCGGTCAGGGAAGGGCGGACTATGGCTACACCTTC. Its protein is CASSFGQGRADYGYTF. The full variable domain, its missing parts supplied by reference TRBV5-1 and TRBJ1-2, is KAGVTQTPRYLIKTRGQQVTLSCSPISGHRSVSWYQQTPGQGLQFLFEYFSETQRNKGNFPGRFSGRQFSNSRSEMNVSTLELGDSALYLCASSFGQGRADYGYTFGSGTRLTVV.

The CDR3 here is CASSPVGGGPYNEQFF. CDR3 in DNA: TGTGCCAGCAGCCCGGTCGGCGGGGGCCCCTACAATGAGCAGTTCTTC. The J gene is TRBJ2-1, the V gene TRBV5-6, with D possibly matching TRBD2 (7 bases). Germline V gene sequence: CDR1 SGHDT, CDR2 YYEEEE. V was shortened by 4 bases and J by 2 bases, with 16 bases between the two germline ends. The CDR3 is made up of 16 amino acids.

The CDR3 bases are TGTGCCAGCAGCTTAGAGGGTCTAGCGGGAGCCAATGAGCAGTTCTTC. It translates to CASSLEGLAGANEQFF. The chain recombines TRBV11-3 with TRBJ2-1; 10 nucleotides line up with TRBD2. Trimming removed 0 bases from V and 6 bases from J; junction bases left unmatched: 5. The CDR3 extends over 16 amino acids. Germline V lookup: CDR1 SGHNT, CDR2 YENEEA. Drawing the rest from reference TRBV11-3 and TRBJ2-1, the complete variable domain is EAGVVQSPRYKIIEKKQPVAFWCNPISGHNTLYWYLQNLGQGPELLIRYENEEAVDDSQLPKDRFSAERLKGVDSTLKIQPAELGDSAVYLCASSLEGLAGANEQFFGPGTRLTVL.

This chain connects TRBV7-8 to TRBJ1-3; D is unresolved. The ends were cut back, 5 bases at V and 1 base at J, with 9 bases in the middle. Germline assignment: CDR1 SGHVS and CDR2 FQNEAQ. The CDR3 is made up of 14 amino acids. The DNA for the CDR3 is TGTGCCAGCAGCCCTTCCTTATCTGGAAACACCATATATTTT. It specifies CASSPSLSGNTIYF.

The chain links TRBV29-1 to TRBJ2-7, with D perhaps being TRBD1 or TRBD2 (6 bases each). Germline V gives CDR1 SQVTM, CDR2 ANQGSEA. The CDR3 sequence is 12 residues long. V lost 4 bases and J lost 1, with 8 bases in between. In DNA, the CDR3 is TGCAGCGTTGGGGGGGCTTCCTACGAGCAGTACTTC. Its translation is CSVGGASYEQYF.

The J gene is TRBJ1-1, the V gene TRBV18; D perhaps matches TRBD1 (6 bases). Germline lookup yields CDR1 KGHSH and CDR2 LQKENI. This CDR3 is built from 16 residues. The V end was cut by 5 bases, the J end by 0 bases, with 16 bases between. The CDR3 DNA sequence: TGTGCCAGCTCAGAGAGGGGGGGACGGATGAACACTGAAGCTTTCTTT. Its protein product is CASSERGGRMNTEAFF. Full variable domain (outside the CDR3, taken from reference TRBV18 and TRBJ1-1): NAGVMQNPRHLVRRRGQEARLRCSPMKGHSHVYWYRQLPEEGLKFMVYLQKENIIDESGMPKERFSAEFPKEGPSILRIQQVVRGDSAAYFCASSERGGRMNTEAFFGQGTRLTVV.

V is TRBV6-1 and J is TRBJ1-1; 8 bases align to TRBD1. This CDR3 is built from 14 residues. With 6 bases clipped from V and 6 bases from J, the junction kept 9 bases outside the gene matches. The V gene's germline CDR1 is MNHNS and CDR2 SASEGT. CDR3: CASRSDREFAEAFF. The DNA for the CDR3 is TGTGCCAGCAGGTCGGACAGGGAATTTGCTGAAGCTTTCTTT.

The chain has TRBV6-1 and TRBJ1-3; D remains unclear. The germline gives CDR1 MNHNS, CDR2 SASEGT. The CDR3 has 15 amino acids. V was cut by 6 bases and J by 0 bases, with 12 bases left in between. CDR3 amino acids: CASSEQPNSGNTIYF. In DNA, the CDR3 is TGTGCCAGCAGCGAGCAACCTAACTCTGGAAACACCATATATTTT.

This chain uses TRBV9 with TRBJ2-3; 13 nucleotides agree with TRBD2. Germline CDR1 reads SGDLS; CDR2 reads YYNGEE. The J segment lost 2 bases and the V segment lost 0 bases, leaving 12 bases of the junction unmatched. CDR3 size: 20 residues. CDR3 sequence: CASSVGLAGGASRFTDTQYF. DNA of the CDR3: TGTGCCAGCAGCGTAGGACTAGCGGGGGGTGCAAGTCGCTTCACAGATACGCAGTATTTT. Combining the CDR3 with reference TRBV9 and TRBJ2-3 gives the whole variable domain DSGVTQTPKHLITATGQRVTLRCSPRSGDLSVYWYQQSLDQGLQFLIQYYNGEERAKGNILERFSAQQFPDLHSELNLSSLELGDSALYFCASSVGLAGGASRFTDTQYFGPGTRLTVL.

The chain links TRBV7-2 to TRBJ2-2, with D maybe TRBD1 (5 bases). Germline CDR1 SGHTA, CDR2 FQGNSA. There are 16 residues in the CDR3. Trimming shortened V by 3 bases and J by 6 bases, and 17 bases separated the two germline ends. In nucleotides, the CDR3 is TGTGCCAGCAGCTTTGGGGCGGCAGGTTGGTCCGGGGAGCTGTTTTTT. It codes for CASSFGAAGWSGELFF.

The chain couples TRBV27 to TRBJ1-1; D perhaps matches TRBD1 (5 bases). V was clipped by 4 bases and J by 6 bases, with 12 bases between them. Germline values: CDR1 MNHEY, CDR2 SMNVEV (reference sequence). The CDR3 totals 13 residues. The CDR3 nucleotides are TGTGCCAGCAGTTCAGGGTGGTTGGCTGAAGCTTTCTTT. Amino acids: CASSSGWLAEAFF.

The chain carries TRBV2 and TRBJ1-2; TRBD1 agrees at 10 bases. Looked up from germline, CDR1 is SNHLY and CDR2 is FYNNEI. The CDR3 loop spans 14 amino acids. J gave up 5 bases and V 6 bases, and 6 bases lay outside the gene matches. CDR3 protein: CASSRRGQGYGYTF. CDR3 sequence (DNA): TGTGCCAGCAGCCGTCGGGGACAGGGGTATGGCTACACCTTC.

This clone has more than one count but fewer than ten. The CDR3 DNA reads TGTGCCAGCAGCTCCCTTCGGACAGCTACCGGGGAGCTGTTTTTT. Translated: CASSSLRTATGELFF. The chain combines TRBV5-4 with TRBJ2-2, with a weak D call TRBD1 (6 bases). The CDR3 runs 15 residues. V dropped 3 bases and J dropped 5 bases, with 14 bases sitting between them. CDR1 is SGHNT, CDR2 YYREEE, per germline (reference sequence).

This clone has just a few counts. The chain couples TRBV11-2 to TRBJ1-2, with unresolved D. Germline CDR1 SGHAT, CDR2 FQNNGV. The CDR3 extends over 12 amino acids. V lost 2 bases and J 4 bases, leaving 5 bases between the germline ends. The CDR3 bases are TGTGCCAGCAGCTTATTCGGCTATGGCTACACCTTC. It codes for CASSLFGYGYTF.

The rearrangement joins TRBV6-5 to TRBJ2-7; D not resolved. The CDR3 contains 13 residues. V dropped 10 bases and J dropped 7 bases, with 20 bases sitting between them. CDR1 is MNHEY and CDR2 is SVGAGI in the germline V gene. CDR3 amino acids: CATWEQFVSEQYF. The CDR3 nucleotides are TGTGCCACCTGGGAACAGTTCGTCTCTGAGCAGTACTTC.

The V and J genes are TRBV7-9 and TRBJ1-2; no clear D gene. CDR3 size: 14 residues. The germline V gene has CDR1 SEHNR and CDR2 FQNEAQ (reference sequence). Deletions cut 4 bases from V and 7 bases from J, with 16 bases between. DNA of the CDR3: TGTGCCAGCAGCTCTACAAAACTTCGAGTTGGCTACACCTTC. Its protein product is CASSSTKLRVGYTF.

The chain recombines TRBV27 with TRBJ2-1; D uncertain. Germline CDR1 reads MNHEY; CDR2 reads SMNVEV (reference sequence). The V gene lost 2 bases and the J gene lost 10 bases, with 15 bases spanning the gap. The CDR3 extends over 14 amino acids. CDR3 nucleotide sequence: TGTGCCAGCAGTTTAATCGACCGTAAGAGCGAGCAGTTCTTC. Its translation is CASSLIDRKSEQFF.

In its sample, this clone was seen a few times. The chain employs TRBV12-5 and TRBJ1-1; D not resolved. The ends were cut back, 1 base at V and 12 bases at J, with 9 bases in the middle. The CDR3 spans 11 residues. Germline CDR1 LGHNT, CDR2 FRNRAP. Written as DNA, the CDR3 is TGTGCTAGTGGTTTGGCCGAGCCCCCTTTCTTT. It yields the protein CASGLAEPPFF.

V usage is TRBV5-4 and J usage is TRBJ1-4; the D is unclear. Trimming stripped 4 bases from V and 5 bases from J, with 18 bases between. There are 16 residues in the CDR3. The germline V gene has CDR1 SGHNT and CDR2 YYREEE (reference sequence). The CDR3 spells CASSAYGRERNEKLFF. The CDR3, as DNA: TGTGCCAGCAGCGCGTACGGTAGGGAAAGAAATGAAAAACTGTTTTTT.

CDR3 residues: CASSLRATGASGNTIYF. The CDR3 coding sequence is TGTGCCAGCAGCTTAAGGGCCACCGGGGCCTCTGGAAACACCATATATTTT. This chain joins TRBV7-9 and TRBJ1-3, with D perhaps TRBD1 (5 bases). Germline CDR1 is SEHNR and CDR2 is FQNEAQ (reference sequence). V was shortened by 2 bases and J by 0 bases, with 14 bases between the two germline ends. The CDR3 has 17 amino acids.

The chain joins TRBV10-3 to TRBJ1-2; D not certain. Trimming left V 8 bases short and J 3 bases short, with 13 bases between. This CDR3 contains 13 residues. Germline values: CDR1 ENHRY, CDR2 SYGVKD. CDR3 nucleotide sequence: TGTGCCATCGGTCAGAACCCAGACTATGGCTACACCTTC. Protein product: CAIGQNPDYGYTF.

The rearrangement joins TRBV30 to TRBJ1-6; D is possibly TRBD1 (5 bases). This CDR3 region has 15 residues. Germline assignment: CDR1 GTSNPN and CDR2 SVGIG (reference sequence). The ends were cut back, 8 bases at V and 7 bases at J, with 21 bases in the middle. The CDR3 loop reads CARSEGTDSNSPLHF. The DNA of the CDR3 is TGTGCCCGTTCGGAAGGGACGGATTCGAATTCACCCCTCCACTTT.

The chain joins TRBV11-3 to TRBJ2-7; 8 nucleotides agree with TRBD2. V shed 0 bases and J 2 bases; nucleotides not matched to a gene: 12. The CDR3 is 18 amino acids. Germline lookup yields CDR1 SGHNT and CDR2 YENEEA. This chain's CDR3 is CASSLERGGGLGAYEQYF. The CDR3, as DNA: TGTGCCAGCAGCTTAGAGAGAGGTGGGGGACTAGGAGCCTACGAGCAGTACTTC.

The J gene is TRBJ2-2, the V gene TRBV4-3, with D tentatively TRBD1 or TRBD2 (6 bases each). The CDR3 has 18 residues. The germline V gene encodes CDR1 LGHNA and CDR2 YSLEER. V was trimmed by 0 bases and J by 4 bases, leaving 18 bases between them. CDR3 sequence: CASSQETYRGQVTGELFF. The CDR3 DNA reads as TGCGCCAGCAGCCAAGAAACTTACCGGGGGCAGGTCACCGGGGAGCTGTTTTTT.

There are a few counts of this clone. The CDR3 coding sequence is TGTGCCAGCAGTGGCCGGCAACAGAACACTGAAGCTTTCTTT. Encoded protein: CASSGRQQNTEAFF. The chain combines TRBV27 with TRBJ1-1; no reliable D call. CDR1 MNHEY and CDR2 SMNVEV come from the germline V gene (reference sequence). With 5 bases removed from V and 1 base from J, the gap between germline ends came to 11 bases. The CDR3 is made up of 14 amino acids.

The V gene is TRBV19, the J gene TRBJ2-1; 12 bases align to TRBD2. The length of the CDR3 is 15 residues. With V trimmed by 3 bases and J by 10 bases, 7 bases remained unmatched. Germline loops: CDR1 LNHDA, CDR2 SQIVND (reference sequence). The CDR3 coding sequence is TGTGCCAGTAGTATTCCCCGGGGACTAGCGGGCGAGCAGTTCTTC. Translation: CASSIPRGLAGEQFF.

The rearrangement links TRBV30 to TRBJ2-5; 8 bases align to TRBD1. The CDR3 extends over 14 amino acids. The J segment lost 5 bases and the V segment lost 0 bases, leaving 5 bases of the junction unmatched. Germline loops: CDR1 GTSNPN, CDR2 SVGIG (reference sequence). Written as DNA, the CDR3 is TGTGCCTGGAGTGTCAGGGGGCTGCAGGAGACCCAGTACTTC. Residues: CAWSVRGLQETQYF.